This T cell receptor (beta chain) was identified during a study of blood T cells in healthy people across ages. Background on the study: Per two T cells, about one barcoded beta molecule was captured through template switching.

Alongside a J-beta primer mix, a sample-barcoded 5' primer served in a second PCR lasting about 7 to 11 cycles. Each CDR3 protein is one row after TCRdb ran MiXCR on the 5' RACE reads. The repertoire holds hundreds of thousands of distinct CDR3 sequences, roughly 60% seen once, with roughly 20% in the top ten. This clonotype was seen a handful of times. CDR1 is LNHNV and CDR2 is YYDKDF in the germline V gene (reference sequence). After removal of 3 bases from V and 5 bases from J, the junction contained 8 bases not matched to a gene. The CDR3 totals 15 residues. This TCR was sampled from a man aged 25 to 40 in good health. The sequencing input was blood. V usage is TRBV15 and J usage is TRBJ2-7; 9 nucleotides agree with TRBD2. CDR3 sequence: CATSSESGGIDEQYF. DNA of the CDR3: TGTGCCACCAGCAGCGAGAGCGGGGGGATCGACGAGCAGTACTTC.